One and the same sample provided the 8 T cell receptor beta chains below, sequenced in a study of blood T cell repertoires in COVID-19. Repertoires were generated with immunoSEQ multiplex PCR, while TCRdb's copy carries only in-frame clones and drops some. The sample yields approximately 170,000 clones, approximately 90% seen once. Sequencing was carried out using peripheral blood. These receptors were collected from a man aged 18 to 30 with COVID-19, enrolled during active disease.

The chain uses TRBV28 and TRBJ1-1, with a tentative D call TRBD1 (5 bases). This CDR3 has 15 amino acids. The germline V and J ends were trimmed by 2 bases and 6 bases, with 16 bases remaining between them. Per germline, CDR1 MDHEN and CDR2 SYDVKM. CDR3 residues: CASSLLGVRRAEAFF. CDR3 nucleotide sequence: TGTGCCAGCAGTTTACTAGGGGTACGCAGAGCTGAAGCTTTCTTT.

Written as DNA, the CDR3 is TGTGCCAGCAGCTTTGGGCTAGCGGATATAACCGGGGAGCTGTTTTTT. The encoded protein is CASSFGLADITGELFF. V gene TRBV7-6 combines with J gene TRBJ2-2; TRBD2 aligns across 7 bases. CDR1 is SGHVS, CDR2 FNYEAQ, per germline. Trimming cost V 3 bases and J 5 bases; bases outside gene matches: 9. The CDR3 is 16 amino acids.

The chain combines TRBV21-1 with TRBJ2-4; the table's D call of TRBD2 was not tested on the DNA. TRBV21-1 corresponds to a pseudogene. This CDR3 spans 19 amino acids. The CDR3 nucleotides read TGTGCCAGCAGCAAAGATCTGCCGGGATCCTTGAACCCGGGTACATTTCAGTACTTC. It yields the protein CASSKDLPGSLNPGTFQYF.

The CDR3 DNA follows: TGCGCCAGCAGCTCCCAGGGGACTAGCCTATATGAGCAGTTCTTC. Translating gives CASSSQGTSLYEQFF. This chain connects TRBV5-1 to TRBJ2-1; 9 nucleotides line up with TRBD2. The CDR3 runs 15 residues. Germline V gene sequence: CDR1 SGHRS, CDR2 YFSETQ. The J segment lost 8 bases and the V segment lost 3 bases, leaving 9 bases of the junction unmatched.

CDR3 DNA sequence: TGTGCCAGCAGCTTTGTAACAGGGATTCTAAGCTATGGCTACACCTTC. As protein: CASSFVTGILSYGYTF. The rearrangement uses TRBV5-6 and TRBJ1-2, with D possibly TRBD1 on 6 matching bases. Germline V lookup: CDR1 SGHDT, CDR2 YYEEEE. The CDR3 is 16 amino acids. The V gene lost 2 bases and the J gene lost 4 bases, with 18 bases spanning the gap. Combining the CDR3 with reference TRBV5-6 and TRBJ1-2 gives the whole variable domain DAGVTQSPTHLIKTRGQQVTLRCSPKSGHDTVSWYQQALGQGPQFIFQYYEEEERQRGNFPDRFSGHQFPNYSSELNVNALLLGDSALYLCASSFVTGILSYGYTFGSGTRLTVV.

This clone has just a few counts. CDR3 in amino acids: CASGTSGSRYEQYF. In nucleotides, the CDR3 is TGTGCCAGTGGGACTAGCGGGAGCCGATACGAGCAGTACTTC. V and J are TRBV13 and TRBJ2-7; 14 bases line up with TRBD2. The germline CDR1 and CDR2 sequences are PRHDT and FYEKMQ (reference sequence). The junction had 5 bases not matched to a gene; V was cut back by 9 bases and J by 4 bases. CDR3 size: 14 residues.

The chain employs TRBV5-4 and TRBJ2-5; D possibly corresponds to TRBD1 (5 bases). The V and J ends lost 4 bases and 0 bases respectively, with 13 bases between them. The CDR3 is made up of 15 amino acids. Germline loops: CDR1 SGHNT, CDR2 YYREEE (reference sequence). The CDR3 region has the DNA TGTGCCAGCAGCAAGGGGAATTTGAACCAAGAGACCCAGTACTTC. This encodes CASSKGNLNQETQYF. Filled out from reference TRBV5-4 and TRBJ2-5, the complete variable domain reads ETGVTQSPTHLIKTRGQQVTLRCSSQSGHNTVSWYQQALGQGPQFIFQYYREEENGRGNFPPRFSGLQFPNYSSELNVNALELDDSALYLCASSKGNLNQETQYFGPGTRLLVL.

The J gene is TRBJ1-6, the V gene TRBV5-6, with TRBD1 as a possible D gene (5 bases). Per the germline V gene, CDR1 is SGHDT and CDR2 is YYEEEE. CDR3 length: 12 residues. Trimming removed 2 bases at V and 13 bases at J, with 10 bases between. CDR3 nucleotide sequence: TGTGCCAGCAGCTTCGGGGGTACGCCCCTCCACTTT. Translation gives CASSFGGTPLHF.